The source of this T cell receptor (beta chain) is a study of T cell responses to AZD1222 COVID-19 vaccine. General study points: Close to half of all spike-specific TCRs reportedly target regions of the variants that are unmutated. Spike-specific TCR breadth and depth were elevated following two AZD1222 doses. Repertoire sampling happened only post peak T cell response.

Concerning this clone: What it binds is not known.

Both about-4-week and about-12-week second-dose recipients were combined. Sequencing used immunoSEQ multiplex PCR; TCRdb keeps in-frame clones, though not all of them. The table has about 180,000 clones, about 90% seen once; the top ten hold approximately 1.8%. This receptor was taken from an adult who received the AZD1222 COVID-19 vaccine. This material consisted of peripheral blood, taken 28 days after the second AZD1222 dose.

DNA for the CDR3: TGTGCCAGCATATTAGCCCCAGATACGCAGTATTTT. Translation: CASILAPDTQYF. The rearrangement joins TRBV2 to TRBJ2-3; no firm D call. Per germline, CDR1 SNHLY and CDR2 FYNNEI. With 7 bases removed from V and 4 bases from J, the gap between germline ends came to 9 bases. This CDR3 is built from 12 residues.